The rows below give T cell receptor beta chains drawn from one sample of a study of blood T cell repertoires in COVID-19. Here immunoSEQ multiplex PCR was the method, and the copy in TCRdb shows in-frame clones only, minus some. The sample lists 150,000 to 200,000 clones, 85% to 90% occurring once. The sequenced sample consisted of peripheral blood. All receptors come from a human donor in a cohort sampled during active COVID-19. Each CDR3 is given with its conserved first and last residue. The D gene is left open where the match is weak. A row's size may be missing; if present it is once, few, many or a size class.

J: TRBJ1-6
size: .
D: TRBD1
V: TRBV4-1
DNA: TGCGCCAGCAGCCAAAGGACAGGGGGAAAAAATAATTCACCCCTCCACTTT
CDR3: CASSQRTGGKNNSPLHF

J: TRBJ2-3
size: .
D: .
V: TRBV2
DNA: TGTGCCAGCAGTGAACAGGGGAGCACAGATACGCAGTATTTT
CDR3: CASSEQGSTDTQYF

J: TRBJ2-3
size: .
D: .
V: TRBV19
DNA: TGTGCCACCAATGGGGACCACCAGGGGTGGTCAGATACGCAGTATTTT
CDR3: CATNGDHQGWSDTQYF

J: TRBJ2-7
size: .
D: TRBD1
V: TRBV5-6
DNA: TGTGCCAGCAGCCGGGGACAGGCTCGCGAGCAGTACTTC
CDR3: CASSRGQAREQYF

J: TRBJ2-5
size: .
D: .
V: TRBV21-1
DNA: TGTGCCAGCAGCTCCAAGGCTACGGGGTTGGAAGAGACCCAGTACTTC
CDR3: CASSSKATGLEETQYF

J: TRBJ2-1
size: once
D: .
V: TRBV10-1
DNA: TGCGCCAGCAGTGCCAGTAGCGGTAGCTCCTACAATGAGCAGTTCTTC
CDR3: CASSASSGSSYNEQFF

J: TRBJ2-7
size: .
D: TRBD1
V: TRBV5-1
DNA: TGCGCCAGCAGCCCGGACAGGGGGCCCTACGAGCAGTACTTC
CDR3: CASSPDRGPYEQYF

J: TRBJ1-5
size: .
D: .
V: TRBV2
DNA: TGTGCCAGCAGTCGGACTACACAAAATCAGCCCCAGCATTTT
CDR3: CASSRTTQNQPQHF

J: TRBJ2-1
size: once
D: TRBD1
V: TRBV6-6
DNA: TGTGCCAGCAGTTACTCGATCGTCCCGGGACAGTCATGGCAGTTCTTC
CDR3: CASSYSIVPGQSWQFF

J: TRBJ1-2
size: .
D: TRBD1
V: TRBV5-5
DNA: TGTGCCAGCAGCTTGGGGACAGGGAACTATGGCTACACCTTC
CDR3: CASSLGTGNYGYTF

J: TRBJ1-6
size: .
D: .
V: TRBV18
DNA: TGTGCCAGCTCACCTGTCAGGAACCTTGGAAATTCACCCCTCCACTTT
CDR3: CASSPVRNLGNSPLHF

J: TRBJ2-2
size: .
D: TRBD1
V: TRBV30
DNA: TGTGCCTGGGATAAACAGGGGGTGAGCGGGGAGCTGTTTTTT
CDR3: CAWDKQGVSGELFF

J: TRBJ2-3
size: .
D: TRBD2
V: TRBV2
DNA: TGTGCCAGCAGCCCAGCACCGGGACTAGGATCCAAGTCAGATACGCAGTATTTT
CDR3: CASSPAPGLGSKSDTQYF

J: TRBJ1-5
size: .
D: TRBD1
V: TRBV11-3
DNA: TGTGCCAGCAGTCCAGGGACAGGATACAATCAGCCCCAGCATTTT
CDR3: CASSPGTGYNQPQHF

J: TRBJ2-1
size: .
D: TRBD2
V: TRBV3-1/TRBV3-2
DNA: TGTGCCAGCAGAGAGGTGGGGAGACTAGCGGGCTACTCCTACAATGAGCAGTTCTTC
CDR3: CASREVGRLAGYSYNEQFF

J: TRBJ2-7
size: once
D: TRBD1
V: TRBV7-9
DNA: TGTGCCAGCACCCAAATGGATCTCGGGACAGGGGTATACGAGCAGTACTTC
CDR3: CASTQMDLGTGVYEQYF

J: TRBJ1-2
size: .
D: .
V: TRBV12-3/TRBV12-4
DNA: TGTGCCAGCAGTTTATCGGCGGGAAAGACCTTC
CDR3: CASSLSAGKTF

J: TRBJ1-3
size: .
D: TRBD1
V: TRBV4-3
DNA: TGCGCCAGCAGCCAAGAAAATGGGCCGACAGGGGGCACCATATATTTT
CDR3: CASSQENGPTGGTIYF

J: TRBJ2-7
size: .
D: .
V: TRBV19
DNA: TGTGCCAGTAGTATTACTGGTGGGCGCTTCTACGAGCAGTACTTC
CDR3: CASSITGGRFYEQYF

J: TRBJ2-7
size: .
D: TRBD2
V: TRBV28
DNA: TGTGCCAGCAGTCCGGCTAGCGGGAGTGGCTACGAGCAGTACTTC
CDR3: CASSPASGSGYEQYF

J: TRBJ2-1
size: .
D: .
V: TRBV11-2
DNA: TGTGCCAGCAGCTTAGTAGTGGGACACTACAATGAGCAGTTCTTC
CDR3: CASSLVVGHYNEQFF

J: TRBJ2-1
size: .
D: TRBD2
V: TRBV9
DNA: TGTGCCAGCAGCGTAGATCTAGCGGGAGGTTACAATGAGCAGTTCTTC
CDR3: CASSVDLAGGYNEQFF

J: TRBJ2-7
size: once
D: .
V: TRBV18
DNA: TGTGCCAGCTCACCACGAAGTCAGGTCGGGGGCGAGCAGTACTTC
CDR3: CASSPRSQVGGEQYF

J: TRBJ1-3
size: .
D: .
V: TRBV4-3
DNA: TGCGCCAGCAGCCCTCAGGGGAATCTTGGAAACACCATATATTTT
CDR3: CASSPQGNLGNTIYF

J: TRBJ2-1
size: once
D: .
V: TRBV6-5
DNA: TGTGCCAGCAGTTCCGACCCAGGGGCGGGCAATGAGCAGTTCTTC
CDR3: CASSSDPGAGNEQFF

J: TRBJ2-5
size: .
D: .
V: TRBV6-5
DNA: TGTGCCAGCAGCAGTACTAGACTGGGGACCCAGTACTTC
CDR3: CASSSTRLGTQYF

J: TRBJ2-7
size: .
D: TRBD1
V: TRBV6-6
DNA: TGTGCCAGCAGTTCCACGGACAGGGTGGGTTCCGAGCAGTACTTC
CDR3: CASSSTDRVGSEQYF

J: TRBJ1-6
size: .
D: .
V: TRBV19
DNA: TGTGCCAGTAGTACCGGCGCGGTGACACCCCTCCACTTT
CDR3: CASSTGAVTPLHF

J: TRBJ2-7
size: .
D: .
V: TRBV6-6
DNA: TGTGCCAGCAGTTTCCCAGGTGGCGAGCAGTACTTC
CDR3: CASSFPGGEQYF

J: TRBJ2-7
size: .
D: TRBD2
V: TRBV5-6
DNA: TGTGCCAGCAGCTTGAGAACTAGCGGCGGATCCTACGAGCAGTACTTC
CDR3: CASSLRTSGGSYEQYF